Below are 27 T cell receptor beta chains sequenced from a single sample in a study of T-cell reconstitution after alpha-beta-depleted transplantation in children. Library preparation (for TCRbeta) was performed with unique molecular identifiers. TCRdb itself ran the PCR reads through MiXCR, one entry per CDR3 protein. The profile shows about 980,000 distinct CDR3 sequences, about 31% of them singletons. The sample in question was PBMCs, mostly from graft donor cells, obtained 360 days after TCRalphabeta/CD19-depleted stem cell transplant. These receptors all stem from a boy under three years old who had a stem cell transplant for SCID, so the T cells may come from the graft donor.

The rearrangement joins TRBV3-1 to TRBJ2-4, with D possibly being TRBD1 (6 bases). CDR1 and CDR2 (germline): LGHDT, YNNKEL (reference sequence). Deletions cut 1 base from V and 11 bases from J, with 12 bases between. This CDR3 comprises 13 residues. Here the CDR3 reads CASSQVQGVVQYF. As DNA, the CDR3 is TGTGCCAGCAGCCAAGTACAGGGAGTTGTTCAGTACTTC.

V and J are TRBV7-9 and TRBJ2-2, with 7 bases lining up with TRBD2. Germline values: CDR1 SEHNR, CDR2 FQNEAQ (reference sequence). V trimming: 2 bases; J trimming: 6 bases; junction bases outside the gene matches: 3. The CDR3 loop spans 14 amino acids. The CDR3 bases are TGTGCCAGCAGCTTAACGGCGGGGGCCGGGGAGCTGTTTTTT. It codes for CASSLTAGAGELFF.

The genes are TRBV5-1 and TRBJ2-2; D is possibly TRBD2 (5 bases). Trimming cost V 5 bases and J 5 bases, with 16 bases left between them. The CDR3 totals 15 residues. CDR1 and CDR2 (germline): SGHRS, YFSETQ. The CDR3 loop reads CASRSGASTTGELFF. As DNA, the CDR3 is TGCGCCAGCAGGTCGGGCGCTAGCACAACCGGGGAGCTGTTTTTT.

The V call is TRBV28, the J call TRBJ1-1; the D gene is possibly TRBD1 (6 bases). CDR3 length: 15 residues. V lost 3 bases to trimming and J lost 4 bases, with 15 bases between them. The V gene's germline CDR1 is MDHEN and CDR2 SYDVKM. DNA of the CDR3: TGTGCCAGCAGTTTCGTACTGGGAGGGGGCACTGAAGCTTTCTTT. Its translation is CASSFVLGGGTEAFF.

The chain uses TRBV15 and TRBJ2-5; TRBD1 agrees at 8 bases. Germline V gives CDR1 LNHNV, CDR2 YYDKDF (reference sequence). The J segment lost 5 bases and the V segment lost 3 bases, leaving 14 bases of the junction unmatched. This CDR3 region has 17 residues. The CDR3 protein is CATSRAITGGTRETQYF. The DNA of the CDR3 is TGTGCCACCAGCAGGGCCATTACAGGGGGTACGAGGGAGACCCAGTACTTC.

This clonotype was recorded many times. The V gene is TRBV2, the J gene TRBJ2-1, with D perhaps TRBD2 (7 bases). V was cut by 3 bases and J by 2 bases, with 11 bases left in between. Per the germline V gene, CDR1 is SNHLY and CDR2 is FYNNEI. The CDR3 has 15 residues. The CDR3 loop reads CASSDRGGPYNEQFF. The CDR3 DNA is TGTGCCAGCAGTGATAGGGGGGGGCCCTACAATGAGCAGTTCTTC.

This clonotype was detected only a few times. The chain combines TRBV5-1 with TRBJ2-5; no clear D gene. The germline gives CDR1 SGHRS, CDR2 YFSETQ. The CDR3 loop spans 15 amino acids. V was cut by 0 bases and J by 4 bases, with 13 bases left in between. The CDR3 loop is CASSLELTKSETQYF. The CDR3 nucleotides read TGCGCCAGCAGCTTGGAATTGACAAAATCAGAGACCCAGTACTTC.

The V and J genes are TRBV4-2 and TRBJ2-6; 13 nucleotides align to TRBD2. The CDR3 totals 20 residues. Trimming cost V 2 bases and J 2 bases; bases outside gene matches: 9. CDR1 is LGHNA and CDR2 is YNFKEQ in the germline V gene. The chain's CDR3 is CASSQTPGLAGIAGANVLTF. CDR3 DNA: TGTGCCAGCAGCCAAACTCCGGGACTAGCGGGGATTGCTGGGGCCAACGTCCTGACTTTC.

This clonotype was counted between two and nine times. The rearrangement joins TRBV12-3 or TRBV12-4 to TRBJ1-6; unclear D gene. CDR3 length equals 14 residues. V lost 6 bases, J lost 9 bases, and 15 bases lay in between. DNA for the CDR3: TGTGCCAGCAGGAACCCCCCCAGCGGTTCACCCCTCCACTTT. Amino acid sequence: CASRNPPSGSPLHF.

The V gene is TRBV11-2, the J gene TRBJ2-1; 10 bases map to TRBD1. J lost 9 bases, V lost 7 bases, and 15 bases had no gene match. CDR1 is SGHAT and CDR2 is FQNNGV in the germline V gene. The length of the CDR3 is 16 residues. CDR3 in amino acids: CASTPGAGQGYGEQFF. In DNA, the CDR3 is TGTGCCAGCACCCCAGGGGCGGGACAGGGGTACGGTGAGCAGTTCTTC.

In this sample, this clonotype turned up a few times. The rearrangement joins TRBV12-3 or TRBV12-4 to TRBJ2-3; D uncertain. The CDR3 spans 15 residues. V lost 8 bases and J lost 4, with 19 bases in between. The CDR3 sequence is CASGSDGFRADTQYF. The CDR3 nucleotides are TGTGCCAGCGGTTCGGATGGTTTCCGCGCAGATACGCAGTATTTT.

This clonotype was seen more than once but under ten times. The chain is built from TRBV7-2 and TRBJ1-1, with a tentative D call TRBD1 (5 bases). Trimming pared 3 bases from V and 1 base from J, leaving 12 bases between. Germline CDR1 reads SGHTA; CDR2 reads FQGNSA. The length of the CDR3 is 15 residues. The DNA of the CDR3 is TGTGCCAGCAGCTTCTGGGGGGGTACGAACACTGAAGCTTTCTTT. The encoded protein is CASSFWGGTNTEAFF.

This clonotype was seen many times. This rearrangement joins TRBV28 to TRBJ2-2; the D gene could be TRBD1 or TRBD2 (6 bases each). The CDR3 covers 15 residues. Germline CDR1 MDHEN, CDR2 SYDVKM. Trimming removed 5 bases at V and 2 bases at J, with 12 bases between. The CDR3 here is CASSPRGTNTGELFF. CDR3 nucleotides: TGTGCCAGCAGTCCCCGGGGGACAAACACCGGGGAGCTGTTTTTT. The whole variable domain, filled in from reference TRBV28 and TRBJ2-2, reads DVKVTQSSRYLVKRTGEKVFLECVQDMDHENMFWYRQDPGLGLRLIYFSYDVKMKEKGDIPEGYSVSREKKERFSLILESASTNQTSMYLCASSPRGTNTGELFFGEGSRLTVL.

The gene calls are TRBV5-6 and TRBJ2-2; D is perhaps TRBD1 (5 bases). Trimming shortened V by 0 bases and J by 5 bases, and 11 bases separated the two germline ends. The length of the CDR3 is 15 residues. Germline loops: CDR1 SGHDT, CDR2 YYEEEE. The CDR3 spells CASSLGIWTTGELFF. Written as DNA, the CDR3 is TGTGCCAGCAGCTTGGGGATCTGGACAACCGGGGAGCTGTTTTTT.

This clonotype was found a few times. The CDR3 region is CSARLLRLAGSYNEQFF. CDR3 in DNA: TGCAGTGCTAGACTCCTCAGACTAGCGGGGTCGTACAATGAGCAGTTCTTC. The chain links TRBV20-1 to TRBJ2-1; 11 bases line up with TRBD2. Per the germline V gene, CDR1 is DFQATT and CDR2 is SNEGSKA (reference sequence). The V and J ends lost 2 bases and 4 bases, in that order; junction bases with no gene match: 10. The length of the CDR3 is 17 residues.

This clonotype was seen many times. The V gene is TRBV5-1, the J gene TRBJ2-1, with D perhaps TRBD2 (5 bases). The germline CDR1 and CDR2 sequences are SGHRS and YFSETQ. The V end was cut by 2 bases, the J end by 7 bases, with 13 bases between. The CDR3 has 14 amino acids. The CDR3 coding sequence is TGCGCCAGCAGCTTAGAGCGGCCGAGGAATGAGCAGTTCTTC. Its translation: CASSLERPRNEQFF.

This clonotype came up a few times. The J gene is TRBJ2-2, the V gene TRBV6-2 or TRBV6-3; no clear D. The CDR3 contains 11 residues. Germline V lookup: CDR1 MNHEY, CDR2 SVGEGT. The V end lost 8 bases, the J end lost 7 bases, and 8 bases lay between the germline ends. CDR3 amino acids: CASSNGGELFF. CDR3 nucleotides: TGTGCCAGCTCCAACGGCGGGGAGCTGTTTTTT.

This rearrangement joins TRBV7-8 to TRBJ2-1; the D gene is possibly TRBD1 (8 bases). Trimming took off 4 bases at V and 10 bases at J, with 14 bases between the two ends. The CDR3 runs 13 residues. Germline CDR1 and CDR2: SGHVS and FQNEAQ. CDR3 sequence (DNA): TGTGCCAGCAGCTCTGGACAGGGAGGGGAGCAGTTCTTC. Translating it yields CASSSGQGGEQFF.

In its sample, this clonotype was seen a few times. The CDR3: CASSHQLYGSYEQYF. In nucleotides, the CDR3 is TGCGCCAGCAGCCACCAACTTTATGGGTCCTACGAGCAGTACTTC. V and J are TRBV5-1 and TRBJ2-7; no clear D. Trimming removed 4 bases from V and 1 base from J, with 15 bases in between. Per germline, CDR1 SGHRS and CDR2 YFSETQ. CDR3 length: 15 amino acids.

The table lists this clonotype with a count of one. The rearrangement joins TRBV4-1 to TRBJ2-7, with 7 nucleotides matching TRBD2. Trimming cost V 0 bases and J 4 bases; bases outside gene matches: 18. The germline V gene encodes CDR1 MGHRA and CDR2 YSYEKL. CDR3 length: 19 amino acids. CDR3 in DNA: TGCGCCAGCAGCCAAGAAAGGGTCCAGCGGGGACTGGTCCGTTACGAGCAGTACTTC. This translates into CASSQERVQRGLVRYEQYF.

CDR3 nucleotide sequence: TGTGCCAGCAGCTTAGCCCCCCGAGGACAGGGGTCCATATTTAGCACAGATACGCAGTATTTT. Its translation is CASSLAPRGQGSIFSTDTQYF. The V gene is TRBV7-6, the J gene TRBJ2-3, with TRBD1 matching over 9 bases. The CDR3 has 21 residues. The ends lost 0 bases at V and 0 bases at J; junction bases unmatched: 16. The V gene's germline CDR1 is SGHVS and CDR2 FNYEAQ.

V is TRBV3-1 and J is TRBJ2-2, with a tentative D call TRBD1 (5 bases). Germline assignment: CDR1 LGHDT and CDR2 YNNKEL (reference sequence). CDR3 length: 15 residues. Trimming took off 0 bases at V and 1 base at J, with 6 bases between the two ends. CDR3 DNA: TGTGCCAGCAGCCAAGAAGGACAGAACACCGGGGAGCTGTTTTTT. Amino acid sequence: CASSQEGQNTGELFF.

This chain joins TRBV6-5 and TRBJ2-5; D not resolved. V lost 4 bases to trimming and J lost 2 bases, with 8 bases between them. The CDR3 contains 13 residues. Germline V gene sequence: CDR1 MNHEY, CDR2 SVGAGI. The CDR3 DNA follows: TGTGCCAGCAGTTCGGCTACGCAAGAGACCCAGTACTTC. This codes for CASSSATQETQYF.

J is TRBJ2-7 and V is TRBV28; a possible D gene is TRBD1 (8 bases). CDR1 and CDR2 (germline): MDHEN, SYDVKM. Trimming cost V 7 bases and J 3 bases, with 16 bases left between them. The CDR3 sequence is 14 residues long. This CDR3 reads CASNRGGPGYEQYF. The CDR3 DNA reads TGTGCCAGCAACAGGGGGGGGCCTGGCTACGAGCAGTACTTC. Full variable domain (rest looked up from reference TRBV28 and TRBJ2-7): DVKVTQSSRYLVKRTGEKVFLECVQDMDHENMFWYRQDPGLGLRLIYFSYDVKMKEKGDIPEGYSVSREKKERFSLILESASTNQTSMYLCASNRGGPGYEQYFGPGTRLTVT.

This clonotype was observed a few times. The chain links TRBV5-1 to TRBJ1-1, with 8 bases aligning to TRBD1. The V and J ends lost 4 bases and 4 bases, in that order; junction bases with no gene match: 6. The CDR3 is 14 amino acids. Germline values: CDR1 SGHRS, CDR2 YFSETQ. CDR3 sequence reads: CASSQTGEGTEAFF. The CDR3 DNA reads TGCGCCAGCAGCCAGACAGGGGAGGGCACTGAAGCTTTCTTT.

This clonotype was recorded a few times. The genes are TRBV4-1 and TRBJ1-6; TRBD1 agrees at 7 bases. This CDR3 has 16 amino acids. Germline lookup yields CDR1 MGHRA and CDR2 YSYEKL. Unmatched junction bases numbered 8, after V lost 2 bases and J lost 7 bases. CDR3 in DNA: TGCGCCAGCAGCCAAAGGGGTGGACAGGTAAATTCACCCCTCCACTTT. Its translation: CASSQRGGQVNSPLHF.

This clonotype has a handful of counts. CDR3 sequence (DNA): TGCGCCAGCAGCCAAGAGGGGGCGAACACCGGGGAGCTGTTTTTT. It encodes CASSQEGANTGELFF. The chain uses TRBV4-1 and TRBJ2-2, with D perhaps assigned TRBD1 or TRBD2 (5 bases each). V lost 0 bases and J lost 0, with 5 bases in between. The CDR3 runs 15 residues. Germline V CDR1 and CDR2: MGHRA, YSYEKL.